The present entry profiles one TCR beta chain with its context. Its antigen is undetermined. Regarding time point: week 35, safety follow-up. The investigators gave 300 ug of mutant IDH1 20-mer peptide in each vaccine dose, together with topical imiquimod. Patients carried new grade 3 or 4 IDH1-mutant astrocytomas lacking nuclear ATRX. The data belong to a study of a mutant IDH1 vaccine in newly diagnosed glioma. The table came from immunoSEQ multiplex PCR; TCRdb's copy has only in-frame clones and leaves some out. The sample contains about 27,000 clones, around four fifths of which appear only once. Sample: PBMCs, taken from a glioma patient whose treatment included an IDH1 peptide vaccine. The TCR sequence derives from a man under 40 with glioma.

The CDR3: CASSFGDEQYF. In DNA form, the CDR3 reads TGTGCCAGCAGCTTCGGCGACGAGCAGTACTTC. The chain joins TRBV5-6 to TRBJ2-7, with D uncertain. The CDR3 is 11 residues long. Germline CDR1 reads SGHDT; CDR2 reads YYEEEE. V was shortened by 2 bases and J by 5 bases, with 5 bases between the two germline ends. The whole variable domain, filled in from reference TRBV5-6 and TRBJ2-7, reads DAGVTQSPTHLIKTRGQQVTLRCSPKSGHDTVSWYQQALGQGPQFIFQYYEEEERQRGNFPDRFSGHQFPNYSSELNVNALLLGDSALYLCASSFGDEQYFGPGTRLTVT.